This T cell receptor beta chain was obtained from a study of T-cell reconstitution after alpha-beta-depleted transplantation in children. This clonotype was counted many times. TCRbeta library construction was performed incorporating unique molecular identifiers. One entry per CDR3 protein, called by TCRdb with MiXCR from the PCR reads. Among 200,000 to 250,000 distinct CDR3 sequences listed, approximately 9% were seen once. V shed 4 bases and J 6 bases; nucleotides not matched to a gene: 5. This CDR3 is built from 14 residues. Germline CDR1 is MNHEY and CDR2 is SVGEGT. The chain joins TRBV6-2 or TRBV6-3 to TRBJ2-1; 8 bases align to TRBD2. The sample consisted of PBMCs from the stem cell graft donor, taken from the stem cell graft. The TCR was taken from a human donor who donated a stem cell graft to a child with acute lymphoblastic leukemia. In DNA, the CDR3 is TGTGCCAGCAGTTCGGGGGGGCCAGTCAATGAGCAGTTCTTC. Protein: CASSSGGPVNEQFF.